This T cell receptor (beta chain) was profiled in a study of T-cell reconstitution after alpha-beta-depleted transplantation in children. Study-level points and caveats: The origin of alpha-beta T cells about two months after transplant was reportedly several hundred expanded graft clones. T-cell numbers and diversity, one year after transplant, stemmed largely from T cells that were newly produced. Surviving recipient T cells and thymic progenitors underlay high day-60 TCRbeta diversity in some patients.

As to this clonotype: The antigen remains unidentified.

Library preparation (for TCRbeta) was performed with unique molecular identifiers. Each CDR3 protein is one row after TCRdb ran MiXCR on the PCR reads. Of about 78,000 distinct CDR3 sequences listed, roughly 14% are singletons. Germline V gene data show CDR1 as SGHRS and CDR2 as YFSETQ. The ends lost 4 bases at V and 0 bases at J; junction bases unmatched: 12. The CDR3 has 18 residues. The source was PBMCs, mostly from graft donor cells, collected 180 days after TCRalphabeta/CD19-depleted stem cell transplant. The receptor's source is a male patient under 10 years old who had a stem cell transplant for acute lymphoblastic leukemia, so the T cells may come from the graft donor. The chain uses TRBV5-1 and TRBJ1-4; 7 nucleotides align to TRBD1. The CDR3 here is CASSPGTVISPTNEKLFF. The CDR3, as DNA: TGCGCCAGCAGCCCCGGGACAGTCATCTCTCCAACTAATGAAAAACTGTTTTTT. Full variable domain (outside the CDR3, taken from reference TRBV5-1 and TRBJ1-4): KAGVTQTPRYLIKTRGQQVTLSCSPISGHRSVSWYQQTPGQGLQFLFEYFSETQRNKGNFPGRFSGRQFSNSRSEMNVSTLELGDSALYLCASSPGTVISPTNEKLFFGSGTQLSVL.